The 24 T cell receptor beta chains presented below share a single source sample, sequenced in a study of control samples from healthy donors and cancer patients. Libraries were prepared by immunoSEQ multiplex PCR; TCRdb keeps only in-frame clonotypes and omits some of them. The sample contains 90,000 to 110,000 clones, 90% of which appear only once. Sequences were obtained from blood. These receptors were taken from a human donor in good health. The donor label of this sample is uncertain.

The chain is built from TRBV5-1 and TRBJ2-1; D may be TRBD1 (6 bases). V lost 0 bases to trimming and J lost 10 bases, with 23 bases between them. The CDR3 is 17 amino acids. The germline V gene encodes CDR1 SGHRS and CDR2 YFSETQ. CDR3 in amino acids: CASSLGRFLRGAMEQFF. CDR3 nucleotide sequence: TGCGCCAGCAGCTTGGGACGATTTCTCAGGGGAGCAATGGAGCAGTTCTTC.

The J gene is TRBJ1-1, the V gene TRBV3-1 (or the pseudogene TRBV3-2); D is unclear. CDR3 length: 15 amino acids. The germline V gene has CDR1 LGHDT and CDR2 YNNKEL (reference sequence). V lost 1 base to trimming and J lost 4 bases, with 13 bases between them. In nucleotides, the CDR3 is TGTGCCAGCAGCCAAGGCCGGAAGGGTGGCACTGAAGCTTTCTTT. It yields the protein CASSQGRKGGTEAFF.

This chain connects TRBV9 to TRBJ2-1; TRBD2 matches at 13 bases. The CDR3 extends over 15 amino acids. Trimming removed 4 bases from V and 9 bases from J; junction bases left unmatched: 7. The germline V gene encodes CDR1 SGDLS and CDR2 YYNGEE. The CDR3 DNA is TGTGCCAGCAGCATAACTAGCGGGGGGGCCAGTGAGCAGTTCTTC. Translation: CASSITSGGASEQFF.

The J gene is TRBJ1-4, the V gene TRBV27; perhaps TRBD1 as D (6 bases). The CDR3 contains 14 residues. Trimming shortened V by 8 bases and J by 8 bases, and 18 bases separated the two germline ends. Per the germline V gene, CDR1 is MNHEY and CDR2 is SMNVEV (reference sequence). CDR3 in amino acids: CASRKGVLGEKLFF. The CDR3 DNA follows: TGTGCCAGCCGAAAGGGGGTTTTAGGGGAAAAACTGTTTTTT.

The rearrangement links TRBV4-2 to TRBJ1-4; weak D call: TRBD1 (5 bases). Trimming left V 1 base short and J 3 bases short, with 9 bases between. This CDR3 is built from 15 residues. The germline V gene encodes CDR1 LGHNA and CDR2 YNFKEQ. CDR3 in amino acids: CASSQVGTSNEKLFF. The CDR3 coding sequence is TGTGCCAGCAGCCAAGTCGGGACTTCTAATGAAAAACTGTTTTTT.

The DNA of the CDR3 is TGTGCCAGCAGCTTAACGGGACAAAATTCACCCCTCCACTTT. Translated: CASSLTGQNSPLHF. The V and J genes are TRBV7-8 and TRBJ1-6, with D perhaps matching TRBD1 (6 bases). The germline V gene encodes CDR1 SGHVS and CDR2 FQNEAQ. The germline V and J ends were trimmed by 2 bases and 7 bases, with 9 bases remaining between them. This CDR3 has 14 amino acids.

V usage is TRBV2 and J usage is TRBJ1-6, with D possibly being TRBD1 (5 bases). Between the trimmed V and J ends, which lost 5 bases and 7 bases, there was a span of 15 bases. CDR1 and CDR2 (germline): SNHLY, FYNNEI. CDR3 length: 15 residues. The CDR3 bases are TGTGCCAGCAGTCAAGACGGGACCCAGAATTCACCCCTCCACTTT. Translating it yields CASSQDGTQNSPLHF.

This clone has only one observation. V is TRBV18 and J is TRBJ1-2; 9 positions agree with TRBD1. The CDR3 is 13 amino acids. V trimming: 5 bases; J trimming: 4 bases; junction bases outside the gene matches: 2. Germline V gene sequence: CDR1 KGHSH, CDR2 LQKENI. CDR3 amino acids: CASSTTGGYGYTF. The CDR3 DNA follows: TGTGCCAGCTCAACGACAGGGGGCTATGGCTACACCTTC.

This chain links TRBV19 with TRBJ2-1; no firm D call. Germline V gene sequence: CDR1 LNHDA, CDR2 SQIVND (reference sequence). This CDR3 contains 14 residues. Trimming took off 5 bases at V and 2 bases at J, with 10 bases between the two ends. CDR3 DNA: TGTGCCAGTAGTTGGACGGAAACCTACAATGAGCAGTTCTTC. This codes for CASSWTETYNEQFF.

The CDR3 DNA reads TGTGCCTGGAGTGCAAGGGACAGACAAAACATTCAGTACTTC. Protein sequence: CAWSARDRQNIQYF. This rearrangement joins TRBV30 to TRBJ2-4; 7 bases map to TRBD1. CDR1 and CDR2 (germline): GTSNPN, SVGIG (reference sequence). This CDR3 has 14 residues. Losses at the gene ends were 1 base for V and 5 bases for J; bases not matched to a gene: 5.

The chain has TRBV6-6 and TRBJ2-3; TRBD1 agrees at 7 bases. Trimming at V came to 6 bases and at J to 2 bases, leaving 5 bases not matched to a gene. Looked up from germline, CDR1 is MNHNY and CDR2 is SVGAGI (reference sequence). This CDR3 is 14 amino acids long. The CDR3 spells CASSPGQPTDTQYF. CDR3 sequence (DNA): TGTGCCAGCAGCCCGGGACAGCCCACAGATACGCAGTATTTT.

This clone was seen more than once but under ten times. Here the CDR3 DNA reads TGTGCCAGCAGCCATCACCCGATCGGTCTTACCTCTGGAAACACCATATATTTT. Encoded protein: CASSHHPIGLTSGNTIYF. The rearrangement links TRBV7-9 to TRBJ1-3; D remains ambiguous. The CDR3 is 18 amino acids. V lost 5 bases to trimming and J lost 0 bases, with 20 bases between them. Looked up from germline, CDR1 is SEHNR and CDR2 is FQNEAQ (reference sequence).

The genes are TRBV10-3 and TRBJ2-7; 7 bases agree with TRBD1. V lost 4 bases and J lost 2; bases outside the gene matches: 2. Germline V gene lookup returns CDR1 ENHRY and CDR2 SYGVKD. The CDR3 totals 13 residues. CDR3: CAISGQGTYEQYF. The CDR3 DNA follows: TGTGCCATCAGTGGACAGGGAACCTACGAGCAGTACTTC.

This clone showed up just once. V usage is TRBV28 and J usage is TRBJ2-1, with unresolved D. Looked up from germline, CDR1 is MDHEN and CDR2 is SYDVKM. The CDR3 loop spans 12 amino acids. V was clipped by 2 bases and J by 7 bases, with 6 bases between them. Here the CDR3 DNA reads TGTGCCAGCAGTTTAAAGGGTAATGAGCAGTTCTTC. Amino acids: CASSLKGNEQFF.

This clone was counted many times. CDR3 coding DNA: TGTGCCAGTAGTGGTTTAAGGGCTAGCAATCAGCCCCAGCATTTT. Its translation: CASSGLRASNQPQHF. The chain is built from TRBV19 and TRBJ1-5, with no clear D. Germline-derived CDR1 and CDR2 are LNHDA and SQIVND (reference sequence). V shed 5 bases and J shed 0 bases, with 11 bases lying between them. The CDR3 runs to 15 residues.

The CDR3 DNA reads as TGTGCCAGTAAATGGCAGCCGAACACCGGGGAGCTGTTTTTT. This codes for CASKWQPNTGELFF. The chain employs TRBV19 and TRBJ2-2; D uncertain. The germline V gene has CDR1 LNHDA and CDR2 SQIVND (reference sequence). V was clipped by 7 bases and J by 0 bases, with 9 bases between them. The CDR3 length is 14 residues.

V and J are TRBV27 and TRBJ1-1, with 9 nucleotides matching TRBD1. Germline CDR1 MNHEY, CDR2 SMNVEV (reference sequence). This CDR3 is built from 15 residues. Trimming took 4 bases from V and 0 from J; bases not matched to a gene: 3. DNA of the CDR3: TGTGCCAGCAGTTGGGGACAGGGTTTGAACACTGAAGCTTTCTTT. Its translation is CASSWGQGLNTEAFF.

In this sample, this clone turned up once. The genes are TRBV27 and TRBJ2-1; 7 bases match TRBD1. Unmatched junction bases numbered 10, after V lost 7 bases and J lost 7 bases. CDR1 is MNHEY, CDR2 SMNVEV, per germline (reference sequence). The CDR3 spans 14 residues. This CDR3 reads CASTSGTVGNEQFF. The CDR3 coding sequence is TGTGCCAGCACCTCCGGGACAGTCGGGAATGAGCAGTTCTTC.

This rearrangement joins TRBV11-2 to TRBJ1-6; 7 bases map to TRBD1. CDR3 size: 15 residues. From germline, CDR1 is SGHAT and CDR2 FQNNGV. Germline trimming cut 2 bases from V and 6 bases from J; bases unmatched to any gene: 4. This CDR3 reads CASSLRTGVNSPLHF. DNA for the CDR3: TGTGCCAGCAGCTTAAGGACAGGAGTTAATTCACCCCTCCACTTT.

The chain combines TRBV24-1 with TRBJ1-2; 8 positions agree with TRBD1. The germline V gene encodes CDR1 KGHDR and CDR2 SFDVKD. With V trimmed by 3 bases and J by 4 bases, 3 bases remained unmatched. CDR3 length: 14 residues. The CDR3 loop is CATSDQQGAYGYTF. The CDR3 DNA sequence: TGTGCCACCAGTGATCAGCAGGGGGCCTATGGCTACACCTTC.

The chain has TRBV6-2 or TRBV6-3 and TRBJ2-5; D is perhaps TRBD1 or TRBD2 (5 bases each). Germline V lookup: CDR1 MNHEY, CDR2 SVGEGT. The CDR3 is made up of 15 amino acids. The V end lost 3 bases, the J end lost 4 bases, and 15 bases lay between the germline ends. This CDR3 reads CASSYGTGRGETQYF. The CDR3 bases are TGTGCCAGCAGTTATGGGACGGGCCGGGGAGAGACCCAGTACTTC.

This chain joins TRBV12-3 or TRBV12-4 and TRBJ2-4; D is perhaps TRBD1 (6 bases). The CDR3 is made up of 12 amino acids. The germline V and J ends were trimmed by 2 bases and 12 bases, with 11 bases remaining between them. The DNA for the CDR3 is TGTGCCAGCAGTTTAAGGGCAGGGGATCAGTACTTC. This encodes CASSLRAGDQYF.

This sequence joins TRBV29-1 and TRBJ1-1; D gene ambiguous. V was shortened by 8 bases and J by 2 bases, with 12 bases between the two germline ends. Germline V gene lookup returns CDR1 SQVTM and CDR2 ANQGSEA. The CDR3 sequence is 12 residues long. This chain's CDR3 is CSTRHQNTEAFF. CDR3 bases: TGCAGCACCAGACACCAAAACACTGAAGCTTTCTTT.

This clone was observed a single time. This sequence joins TRBV5-6 and TRBJ1-1; D might be TRBD1 (5 bases). The V end lost 4 bases, the J end lost 5 bases, and 15 bases lay between the germline ends. There are 14 residues in the CDR3. CDR1 and CDR2 (germline): SGHDT, YYEEEE. This CDR3 is CASSPTQGRTEAFF. The CDR3 coding sequence is TGTGCCAGCAGCCCCACCCAGGGACGGACTGAAGCTTTCTTT.